Each of the 21 T cell receptor beta chains below was sequenced from the same sample in a study of blood T cell repertoires in COVID-19. The assay was immunoSEQ multiplex PCR, and TCRdb's table has in-frame clones only and misses some. In the table there are more than 300,000 clones, about 90% of which are singletons. Sequenced input: peripheral blood. The receptors derive from a young man who had recovered from COVID-19.

This chain links TRBV2 with TRBJ2-1, with 7 bases aligning to TRBD2. V was pared by 5 bases and J by 4 bases, with 11 bases of the junction left unmatched. The CDR3 spans 16 residues. Looked up from germline, CDR1 is SNHLY and CDR2 is FYNNEI. CDR3 residues: CASSPPQRGAYNEQFF. The CDR3 region has the DNA TGTGCCAGCAGTCCACCCCAGCGGGGCGCTTACAATGAGCAGTTCTTC.

This clone was counted a single time. The chain recombines TRBV19 with TRBJ1-6; D remains unclear. The length of the CDR3 is 15 residues. Trimming removed 3 bases from V and 10 bases from J, with 16 bases in between. Germline CDR1 is LNHDA and CDR2 is SQIVND (reference sequence). Here the CDR3 DNA reads TGTGCCAGTAGTATCGCGACGCGGGGAGGCTCACCCCTCCACTTT. Translating it yields CASSIATRGGSPLHF.

This clone came up a few times. Other DNA sequences in the same sample also yield this CDR3. The V call is TRBV7-3, the J call TRBJ2-1; TRBD2 agrees at 8 bases. CDR3 length: 16 amino acids. Germline V gene sequence: CDR1 SGHTA, CDR2 FQGTGA. V was clipped by 2 bases and J by 0 bases; unmatched bases: 3. The CDR3 DNA sequence: TGTGCCAGCAGCTTAGGGGCGGGAGGCTCCTACAATGAGCAGTTCTTC. Translated, it gives CASSLGAGGSYNEQFF.

The J gene is TRBJ1-5, the V gene TRBV27; D may be TRBD1 (5 bases). CDR3 length: 15 residues. The V end lost 0 bases, the J end lost 6 bases, and 12 bases lay between the germline ends. Germline V gene sequence: CDR1 MNHEY, CDR2 SMNVEV (reference sequence). This CDR3 is CASSLSPLGAQPQHF. The CDR3 region has the DNA TGTGCCAGCAGTTTATCCCCCCTTGGGGCTCAGCCCCAGCATTTT.

The chain joins TRBV9 to TRBJ2-7, with 10 positions matching TRBD1. This CDR3 contains 16 residues. Germline CDR1 is SGDLS and CDR2 is YYNGEE. With 0 bases clipped from V and 0 bases from J, the junction kept 3 bases outside the gene matches. CDR3 DNA: TGTGCCAGCAGCGTAGGGGGACAGGGGTCCTCCTACGAGCAGTACTTC. Protein: CASSVGGQGSSYEQYF.

The chain carries TRBV7-8 and TRBJ1-4, with D possibly TRBD1 on 6 matching bases. The V end lost 5 bases, the J end lost 2 bases, and 9 bases lay between the germline ends. Per the germline V gene, CDR1 is SGHVS and CDR2 is FQNEAQ. The CDR3 sequence is 14 residues long. CDR3 in DNA: TGTGCCAGCAGCCCTGGACAGACTAATGAAAAACTGTTTTTT. It encodes CASSPGQTNEKLFF.

The chain uses TRBV5-5 and TRBJ2-3; D is perhaps TRBD1 (6 bases). Deletions cut 5 bases from V and 8 bases from J, with 12 bases between. This CDR3 is 12 amino acids long. Germline lookup yields CDR1 SGHKS and CDR2 YYEKEE (reference sequence). CDR3 nucleotide sequence: TGTGCCAGCAGTCCAACAGGGTCTACGCAGTATTTT. It encodes CASSPTGSTQYF.

The rearrangement links TRBV30 to TRBJ1-1, with a tentative D call TRBD1 (5 bases). CDR1 is GTSNPN and CDR2 is SVGIG in the germline V gene (reference sequence). The CDR3 runs to 12 residues. V was shortened by 3 bases and J by 5 bases, with 10 bases between the two germline ends. CDR3 residues: CAWSLGGTEAFF. The CDR3 bases are TGTGCCTGGAGCCTGGGGGGGACTGAAGCTTTCTTT.

This chain uses TRBV27 with TRBJ1-6; the D is unclear. This CDR3 comprises 12 residues. Germline CDR1 MNHEY, CDR2 SMNVEV (reference sequence). The V end lost 5 bases, the J end lost 6 bases, and 5 bases lay between the germline ends. Written as DNA, the CDR3 is TGTGCCAGCAGTCTAAGTAATTCACCCCTCCACTTT. Translated: CASSLSNSPLHF.

The chain couples TRBV7-9 to TRBJ1-1; the D gene is possibly TRBD1 (6 bases). Germline-derived CDR1 and CDR2 are SEHNR and FQNEAQ (reference sequence). Trimming took 0 bases from V and 9 from J, leaving 14 bases between them. The length of the CDR3 is 14 residues. CDR3 coding DNA: TGTGCCAGCAGCTTAGCGATTCCAGGGGAACAAGCTTTCTTT. Its protein product is CASSLAIPGEQAFF.

This rearrangement joins TRBV6-5 to TRBJ1-1; tentative D call: TRBD1 (5 bases). The V end lost 1 base, the J end lost 10 bases, and 10 bases lay between the germline ends. Germline-derived CDR1 and CDR2 are MNHEY and SVGAGI. CDR3 length: 12 residues. CDR3 amino acids: CASSYFGGGAFF. The CDR3 bases are TGTGCCAGCAGTTACTTCGGGGGTGGAGCTTTCTTT.

V and J are TRBV5-4 and TRBJ1-1; D perhaps matches TRBD1 (5 bases). This CDR3 is 15 amino acids long. Trimming took off 0 bases at V and 3 bases at J, with 12 bases between the two ends. Germline assignment: CDR1 SGHNT and CDR2 YYREEE (reference sequence). The CDR3 DNA follows: TGTGCCAGCAGCTTGGGGGGCAGGGAGGACACTGAAGCTTTCTTT. Translation gives CASSLGGREDTEAFF.

V gene TRBV10-2 combines with J gene TRBJ1-1; D remains ambiguous. Trimming cost V 2 bases and J 7 bases, with 14 bases left between them. The CDR3 loop spans 14 amino acids. CDR1 and CDR2 from the germline V gene are WSHSY and SAAADI. In DNA form, the CDR3 reads TGCGCCAGCAGTGAGCCCTGGGAGGAGAATGAAGCTTTCTTT. This encodes CASSEPWEENEAFF.

This rearrangement joins TRBV6-5 to TRBJ1-3; D is undetermined. The CDR3 is made up of 14 amino acids. Germline V gene data show CDR1 as MNHEY and CDR2 as SVGAGI. The V end was cut by 8 bases, the J end by 10 bases, with 21 bases between. CDR3 bases: TGTGCCAGCGGTAGACGGATTCTCGGGGAGACCATATATTTT. Its protein is CASGRRILGETIYF.

This clone was seen just once. J is TRBJ2-7 and V is TRBV19, with TRBD2 identical over 10 bases. CDR3 length: 15 residues. Trimming at V came to 5 bases and at J to 3 bases, leaving 7 bases not matched to a gene. Germline CDR1 LNHDA, CDR2 SQIVND (reference sequence). The CDR3: CASSLSPSGSYEQYF. CDR3 bases: TGTGCCAGTAGTCTGTCCCCTAGCGGGAGCTACGAGCAGTACTTC.

This chain connects TRBV7-8 to TRBJ1-2; the D gene is possibly TRBD1 (5 bases). Trimming took 1 base from V and 0 from J, leaving 12 bases between them. Germline CDR1 is SGHVS and CDR2 is FQNEAQ. This CDR3 contains 16 residues. The CDR3 region is CASSLDRFLTNYGYTF. The CDR3 DNA reads TGTGCCAGCAGCTTAGACAGGTTTCTAACTAACTATGGCTACACCTTC.

This rearrangement joins TRBV19 to TRBJ1-5; D is uncertain. The length of the CDR3 is 14 residues. Germline V lookup: CDR1 LNHDA, CDR2 SQIVND (reference sequence). Between the trimmed V and J ends, which lost 5 bases and 5 bases, there was a span of 13 bases. The CDR3 is CASSLRAGDQPQHF. The CDR3 nucleotides are TGTGCCAGTAGTCTTAGAGCCGGGGATCAGCCCCAGCATTTT.

V usage is TRBV7-9 and J usage is TRBJ1-1; possibly TRBD1 for D (6 bases). Trimming took off 6 bases at V and 4 bases at J, with 12 bases between the two ends. The CDR3 loop spans 13 amino acids. Germline loops: CDR1 SEHNR, CDR2 FQNEAQ (reference sequence). CDR3 amino acids: CASSQDSATEAFF. The DNA of the CDR3 is TGTGCCAGCAGTCAGGACAGCGCCACTGAAGCTTTCTTT.

This chain connects TRBV6-2 or TRBV6-3 to TRBJ2-1; TRBD2 might be the D (5 bases). Germline CDR1 MNHEY, CDR2 SVGEGT. This CDR3 is 15 amino acids long. Trimming removed 2 bases at V and 8 bases at J, with 16 bases between. The CDR3 sequence: CASSYGEGTLDEQFF. CDR3 nucleotides: TGTGCCAGCAGTTACGGTGAGGGAACGTTAGATGAGCAGTTCTTC.

The genes are TRBV19 and TRBJ1-6, with 10 positions matching TRBD1. Germline values: CDR1 LNHDA, CDR2 SQIVND (reference sequence). This CDR3 contains 16 residues. With 5 bases clipped from V and 6 bases from J, the junction kept 7 bases outside the gene matches. CDR3 in DNA: TGTGCCAGTAGTTTCCGGACAGGGGGAACTAATTCACCCCTCCACTTT. Protein product: CASSFRTGGTNSPLHF.

V gene TRBV19 combines with J gene TRBJ1-2, with 7 bases that match TRBD1. With 4 bases clipped from V and 6 bases from J, the junction kept 5 bases outside the gene matches. Germline CDR1 is LNHDA and CDR2 is SQIVND (reference sequence). The CDR3 is 13 residues long. Here the CDR3 reads CASSNGQVNGYTF. As DNA, the CDR3 is TGTGCCAGTAGTAACGGACAGGTCAATGGCTACACCTTC.